The rows below give T cell receptor beta chains drawn from one sample of a study of blood T cell repertoires in COVID-19. Only in-frame clones appear in the TCRdb table, and some are missing; sequencing was by immunoSEQ multiplex PCR. The sample includes approximately 30,000 clones, approximately 87% of them seen just once. The sample taken for sequencing was peripheral blood. Receptor source: a man between 65 and 80 years old with active COVID-19. The CDR3 runs from the conserved cysteine through the conserved F or W. Fields, in order: J gene, V gene, CDR3 protein.

TRBJ2-7 TRBV6-5 CASSYAGRATEQYF
TRBJ1-1 TRBV7-2 CASRITGGTEAFF
TRBJ1-5 TRBV18 CASSRTGGGQPQHF
TRBJ2-3 TRBV5-1 CASSLGTSGGRDTQYF
TRBJ2-7 TRBV30 CAWRGGREPFYEQYF
TRBJ2-5 TRBV28 CASSTRTSTETQYF
TRBJ2-7 TRBV30 CAWRGEPYGTGNEQYF
TRBJ2-7 TRBV7-2 CASSLPPRPPGGSVYEQYF
TRBJ2-1 TRBV11-3 CASSLDGEWSYNEQFF
TRBJ1-3 TRBV15 CATSREPRTGGNTIYF
TRBJ2-3 TRBV7-3 CASSLTSTGNTQYF
TRBJ2-2 TRBV7-3 CASSLRVSSGGPFGRDTGELFF
TRBJ1-1 TRBV11-3 CASSPDRAGTEAFF
TRBJ1-1 TRBV6-7 CASSYSGQTQPPISNTEAFF
TRBJ2-1 TRBV3-1/TRBV3-2 CASQQHSGGRSSYNEQFF
TRBJ1-1 TRBV28 CASSIKTNRVTEAFF
TRBJ2-3 TRBV27 CASILRGGIGGAVGSRDTQYF
TRBJ2-2 TRBV15 CATSRRGAGTLNTGELFF
TRBJ1-2 TRBV19 CASSMGTGTGGYGYTF
TRBJ2-3 TRBV5-1 CASRGTSATDTQYF
TRBJ1-5 TRBV7-2 CASSPTGVGQPQHF
TRBJ2-2 TRBV18 CASSPGQGRELFF
TRBJ2-3 TRBV19 CASSRETGGIDTQYF
TRBJ1-4 TRBV7-9 CASSFGQGSEKLFF
TRBJ2-7 TRBV11-2 CASSLDRRERYF
TRBJ2-7 TRBV7-9 CASSEQGYEQYF
TRBJ1-1 TRBV29-1 CSVERQGGDTEAFF
TRBJ1-1 TRBV30 CAWRSHRDTEAFF
TRBJ1-6 TRBV12-5 CASGLGQSTTSPLHF
TRBJ2-3 TRBV30 CAWSYDRITDTQYF
TRBJ1-4 TRBV3-1/TRBV3-2 CASSQRGETNEKLFF
TRBJ1-5 TRBV7-8 CASSRTRTGSQPQHF
TRBJ2-5 TRBV19 CASSIQGPGKTQYF
TRBJ2-3 TRBV9 CASSDPTSAADTQYF
TRBJ2-7 TRBV30 CAWSVRDSKQYF
TRBJ1-1 TRBV4-2 CASSPQGGFMNTEAFF
TRBJ1-2 TRBV11-3 CASSSSMGANYGYTF
TRBJ1-5 TRBV6-5 CASSPMGGAQPQHF
TRBJ2-3 TRBV28 CASTQGAFYSTDTQYF
TRBJ2-5 TRBV10-3 CAISEDPAGGETQYF
TRBJ1-5 TRBV19 CASMPQGVGTDSNQPQHF
TRBJ1-2 TRBV5-1 CASSPPGQTSGGYTF
TRBJ2-2 TRBV5-1 CASSFGDTGELFF
TRBJ1-2 TRBV6-5 CASSYSSGVGYDYTF
TRBJ1-5 TRBV19 CASHVWGTNQPQHF
TRBJ1-5 TRBV30 CAWSGQESQPQHF
TRBJ1-1 TRBV11-3 CASSLGRGNTEAFF
TRBJ1-5 TRBV28 CASSLGGLSQPQHF
TRBJ1-6 TRBV14 CASSQVSGDHSPLHF
TRBJ2-7 TRBV7-8 CASSWVPTKEQYF
TRBJ2-5 TRBV12-3/TRBV12-4 CASRFAGVETQYF